The clone carrying this T cell receptor beta chain was observed a handful of times. Preparing the TCRbeta library involved the use of unique molecular identifiers. Each CDR3 protein gets one entry after TCRdb re-called the PCR reads with MiXCR. The repertoire has under 250,000 distinct CDR3 sequences, about 6.6% of them found once; the top ten carry 5% to 6.5%. CDR1 and CDR2 from the germline V gene are MDHEN and SYDVKM. V trimming: 6 bases; J trimming: 6 bases; junction bases outside the gene matches: 9. This CDR3 region has 15 residues. These data originate in a study of T-cell reconstitution after alpha-beta-depleted transplantation in children.

This material consisted of PBMCs, taken before TCRalphabeta/CD19-depleted stem cell transplant. This clonotype originated in a boy younger than 10 with acute lymphoblastic leukemia, due to receive a stem cell transplant. V is TRBV28 and J is TRBJ1-4; 8 bases line up with TRBD1. The CDR3 DNA reads TGTGCCAGCAGGCCCGGACAGGGCCATTATGAAAAACTGTTTTTT. Protein product: CASRPGQGHYEKLFF.